Sequencing of this TCR beta chain was carried out in a study of T cells in Graves' hyperthyroidism and ophthalmopathy (dated by TCRdb to the late 2010s). About the investigation overall: Peripheral blood samples were taken at the time of initial diagnosis, prior to any treatment. To identify TCR V-J signatures that set the groups apart, the researchers used a discovery cohort of about a hundred patients, made up of approximately 43 with Graves' ophthalmopathy and around 58 with stable Graves' hyperthyroidism. After sampling, hyperthyroidism patients received methimazole starting at 30 mg daily, and ophthalmopathy patients received high-dose intravenous methylprednisolone. In about 6 Graves' hyperthyroidism patients, the study also compared T-cell repertoires from thyroid tissue with T-cell repertoires from blood. The roughly 91 discovery patients were randomly split 7:3 into training and test sets. Prospective prediction of ophthalmopathy was tested in an independent validation cohort consisting of some 20 hyperthyroidism patients and approximately 16 patients who later progressed to ophthalmopathy. The paper describes TCR Vbeta CDR3 sequencing of some 130 peripheral blood samples, made up of about 41 ophthalmopathy patients, some 80 hyperthyroidism patients and roughly 17 progressor patients.

This clonotype was recorded at least ten times. Its recognized antigen is unknown. Per-nucleotide qualities are absent, and no much larger clonotype sits a single base away. General conclusions and limits of the study: During validation, the model predicted progression to ophthalmopathy a median of approximately 6.5 months ahead of onset, with almost 71% sensitivity and roughly 72% specificity. A model built on a 13 V-J signature distinguished ophthalmopathy from stable hyperthyroidism, reaching roughly 88% sensitivity and around 81% specificity in cross-validation and 80%/75% in testing. Blood samples also contained most of the expanded thyroid clonotypes (frequency above 0.001), which suggests that blood repertoires may reflect thyroid immune responses. Sample size was not statistically predetermined, and blinding of investigators to group allocation was not performed.

Moderately to severely active disease, a Clinical Activity Score of at least 3, a NOSPECS grade of at least 4, and a duration under 3 months were present in ophthalmopathy patients. The study excluded patients with uncontrolled infections, other autoimmune diseases, pregnancy or lactation. Clinical symptoms, serum thyroxine and TRAb, thyroid ultrasound, and orbital computed tomography formed the basis for the diagnoses. PBMCs were isolated from 7.5 to 10 ml of fresh peripheral blood by Ficoll-Paque density gradient centrifugation. Trizol reagent was used to extract total RNA, and RNA quality was then checked on an Agilent 2100 Bioanalyzer. TCR beta CDR3 regions were amplified from RNA transcripts. The first round of RT-PCR for the TCR CDR3 was performed with the HTBI primer set and the Qiagen OneStep RT-PCR kit. A second multiplex PCR round built the libraries, followed by size selection and purification. The libraries were sequenced on an Illumina HiSeq2000 using paired-end 100 bp reads. The paper's processing steps were these. Raw data were processed with SOAPnuke, discarding reads with adapters, uncalled bases, mean Phred below 15, or no exact constant-primer or identifier match. High-quality paired reads were merged with COPE v1.2.5, and unique nucleotide sequences were defined as clonotypes. MiTCR v1.1 was used to align clonotypes to the IMGT TRBV, TRBD and TRBJ reference segments. The analysis included only V-J combinations with a frequency above 0.0001, which together covered more than 98% of the repertoires. A TCS score was defined as the ratio of F50 (clonal expansion) to E x V (chaos), with BLOSUM62-based TCRdist applied between CDR3 peptides within each V-J. Welch's t-statistics and random forest reduced roughly 500 V-J features to 13, which were used in a naive Bayes classifier (R e1071). TCRdb reprocessing: public reads trimmed at Q25 with fastp, clones called with MiXCR, in-frame beta chains kept. CDR3 protein sequences are deduplicated, and each keeps its most common genes and DNA. The V and J calls shown here were made by TCRdb, not taken from the authors' results. Present in this sample are 600,000 or so distinct CDR3 sequences, approximately 15% of which were seen just once. The biggest ten clones account for 7.1% of the sample.

CDR1 and CDR2, looked up from the germline V gene, are MNHEY and SVGEGT. At the junction V is shortened by 6 bases and J by 0 bases, with 11 bases in between. From the cysteine up to the phenylalanine, the CDR3 has a length of 15 residues. Of all the DNA, just the CDR3 is kept, 45 bases in frame from base 1. The sequence joins TRBV6-2 or TRBV6-3 to TRBJ1-4; the D gene is possibly TRBD1, with 6 bases matching. The sample taken for sequencing was blood. The TCR was taken from a woman aged 18-29 years with Graves' ophthalmopathy. CDR3 region: CASRRTAATNEKLFF. The sequenced DNA is TGTGCCAGCAGGCGGACAGCCGCAACTAATGAAAAACTGTTTTTT.